A selection of T cell receptor beta chains follows, all from one sample in a study of OX40 agonist ivuxolimab in advanced cancers. The repertoire was sequenced with immunoSEQ multiplex PCR; TCRdb's copy has only in-frame clones and lacks some. Among some 74,000 clones listed, 85% were seen once. The sequences come from CD4+ or CD8+ T cells sorted from blood, collected in a trial of the OX40 agonist ivuxolimab. Receptors originate from an adult with an advanced solid tumor such as melanoma, head and neck, liver or kidney cancer. Both conserved end residues are part of each CDR3. D genes are given only for firm matches. A clone size is listed for some rows: how often the clone was seen (once, few, many), or a class if it is expanded.

>TRBJ2-7|-|TRBV7-9|TRBD1
CASSPKDRIGYEQYF
TGTGCCAGCAGCCCGAAGGACAGGATAGGCTACGAGCAGTACTTC
>TRBJ1-4|-|TRBV28|-
CASSTDRGNEKLFF
TGTGCCAGCAGTACGGACAGAGGGAATGAAAAACTGTTTTTT
>TRBJ1-1|-|TRBV2|-
CASSPAGWTEAFF
TGTGCCAGCAGTCCAGCAGGATGGACTGAAGCTTTCTTT
>TRBJ1-6|-|TRBV7-2|-
CASSLWPEGNSPLHF
TGTGCCAGCAGCTTATGGCCTGAGGGTAATTCACCCCTCCACTTT
>TRBJ2-1|-|TRBV2|-
CASSEALGITYNEQFF
TGTGCCAGCAGTGAAGCGCTCGGAATTACCTACAATGAGCAGTTCTTC
>TRBJ1-2|-|TRBV2|-
CASKGTANYGYTF
TGTGCCAGCAAGGGGACCGCTAACTATGGCTACACCTTC
>TRBJ2-5|once|TRBV30|TRBD2
CAWLAGQETQYF
TGTGCCTGGCTAGCGGGCCAAGAGACCCAGTACTTC
>TRBJ2-5|-|TRBV19|TRBD2
CASSGTTSGQETQYF
TGTGCCAGTAGTGGTACGACTAGCGGCCAAGAGACCCAGTACTTC
>TRBJ1-6|-|TRBV30|-
CAWNPFPKGPLHF
TGTGCCTGGAATCCCTTTCCCAAGGGACCCCTCCACTTT
>TRBJ1-3|-|TRBV6-1|-
CASSELSSGNTIYF
TGTGCCAGCAGTGAACTCAGCTCTGGAAACACCATATATTTT
>TRBJ2-7|-|TRBV19|-
CASSIEVASPYEQYF
TGTGCCAGTAGTATCGAGGTAGCGTCACCCTACGAGCAGTACTTC
>TRBJ1-4|-|TRBV5-4|-
CASSLSGNEKLFF
TGTGCCAGCAGCTTATCGGGGAATGAAAAACTGTTTTTT
>TRBJ1-2|-|TRBV27|-
CASSPIDHFKGYTF
TGTGCCAGCAGTCCCATCGACCACTTTAAAGGCTACACCTTC
>TRBJ1-1|-|TRBV6-5|TRBD1
CASTQDRRSNTEAFF
TGTGCCAGCACTCAGGACAGGCGAAGTAACACTGAAGCTTTCTTT
>TRBJ2-7|-|TRBV5-1|TRBD1
CASSLGQDRVLEQYF
TGCGCCAGCAGCTTAGGCCAGGACAGGGTGTTGGAGCAGTACTTC
>TRBJ1-1|-|TRBV10-3|-
CAISESGEAFF
TGTGCCATCAGTGAGTCGGGCGAAGCTTTCTTT
>TRBJ1-4|-|TRBV5-1|-
CASSRATNEKLFF
TGCGCCAGCAGCCGGGCAACTAATGAAAAACTGTTTTTT
>TRBJ2-1|-|TRBV11-3|-
CASSLVGTYNEQFF
TGTGCCAGCAGCTTAGTGGGTACCTACAATGAGCAGTTCTTC
>TRBJ2-7|-|TRBV28|-
CASSGYEQYF
TGTGCCAGCAGCGGCTACGAGCAGTACTTC
>TRBJ1-2|once|TRBV5-1|-
CASSLGTGNYGYTF
TGCGCCAGCAGCTTGGGTACGGGTAACTATGGCTACACCTTC
>TRBJ2-7|-|TRBV5-1|-
CASSLEGDSYEQYF
TGCGCCAGCAGCTTGGAAGGGGACTCCTACGAGCAGTACTTC
>TRBJ1-3|-|TRBV10-2|-
CASSSLGGNTIYF
TGCGCCAGCAGTAGTCTAGGTGGAAACACCATATATTTT
>TRBJ1-2|-|TRBV7-2|-
CASNDRPRYGYTF
TGTGCCAGCAACGACAGGCCGCGGTATGGCTACACCTTC
>TRBJ1-1|-|TRBV19|-
CASTPERQGRIKGTEAFF
TGTGCCAGTACCCCTGAGAGGCAGGGGCGAATAAAAGGCACTGAAGCTTTCTTT
>TRBJ2-5|-|TRBV4-1|-
CASSQPTGSKETQYF
TGCGCCAGCAGCCAACCGACAGGTTCCAAAGAGACCCAGTACTTC
>TRBJ1-3|-|TRBV28|TRBD1
CASSFMDRALGNTIYF
TGTGCCAGCAGTTTCATGGACAGGGCCTTAGGAAACACCATATATTTT
>TRBJ2-7|-|TRBV6-1|-
CASTLVRGTYEQYF
TGTGCCAGCACTTTGGTTAGGGGTACCTACGAGCAGTACTTC
>TRBJ2-7|-|TRBV20-1|-
CSANGYEQYF
TGCAGTGCCAACGGTTACGAGCAGTACTTC
>TRBJ2-1|-|TRBV11-3|TRBD1
CASSSGGTGIYEQFF
TGTGCCAGCAGCTCAGGCGGGACAGGGATCTATGAGCAGTTCTTC
>TRBJ2-3|-|TRBV12-5|TRBD1
CASGLAHKEDRGRFTDTQYF
TGTGCTAGTGGTTTGGCACACAAGGAAGACAGGGGGCGCTTCACAGATACGCAGTATTTT
>TRBJ2-3|-|TRBV30|-
CAWEGQGTDTQYF
TGTGCCTGGGAAGGGCAGGGGACAGATACGCAGTATTTT
>TRBJ2-3|-|TRBV10-1|-
CASSDEDTQYF
TGCGCCAGCAGTGATGAAGATACGCAGTATTTT
>TRBJ1-6|-|TRBV10-2|TRBD1
CASSDSDRGNSPLHF
TGCGCCAGCAGTGATTCGGACAGGGGTAATTCACCCCTCCACTTT
>TRBJ2-1|once|TRBV6-5|-
CASSSAGTPVRAQFF
TGTGCCAGCAGCTCGGCCGGGACACCGGTTCGAGCGCAGTTCTTC
>TRBJ1-5|-|TRBV7-2|-
CASSSYSLQGPQHF
TGTGCCAGCAGCTCCTACAGCCTTCAAGGGCCCCAGCATTTT
>TRBJ1-1|once|TRBV5-6|-
CASSSPRWLNTEAFF
TGTGCCAGCAGCTCCCCGAGGTGGTTGAACACTGAAGCTTTCTTT
>TRBJ1-2|-|TRBV21-1|-
CASRDTPCSGYTF
TGTGCCAGCCGGGACACCCCATGCTCCGGCTACACCTTC
>TRBJ2-2|-|TRBV9|-
CASSVEGAGELFF
TGTGCCAGCAGCGTAGAAGGGGCCGGGGAGCTGTTTTTT
>TRBJ2-2|once|TRBV5-1|TRBD2
CASSFGGMNTGELFF
TGCGCCAGCAGCTTCGGGGGGATGAACACCGGGGAGCTGTTTTTT
>TRBJ2-1|-|TRBV15|TRBD2
CATRGGTSGSTYNEQFF
TGTGCCACCAGAGGGGGGACTAGCGGGTCCACATACAATGAGCAGTTCTTC